This T cell receptor beta chain came from a study of blood T cell repertoires in COVID-19. For the study at large: Spain, Italy and the United States supplied samples that represented acute and convalescent COVID-19. From T cells, B-cell-depleted T cells, or PBMCs came the material, which was cDNA or gDNA.

In the original workflow: Amplification of reference gene primers provided the estimated nucleated cell counts. The method was immunoSEQ multiplex PCR; TCRdb's version includes in-frame clones alone and lacks a portion of them. The V and J calls and clone size come from that table; D and trimming were worked out from the DNA. This table has some 150,000 clones, about four fifths appearing once. Sequenced: peripheral blood. This receptor was obtained from a human donor in a cohort sampled during active COVID-19.

The CDR3 spells CASSLQGGAGTEAFF. CDR3 sequence (DNA): TGTGCCAGCAGCCTTCAAGGGGGCGCCGGCACTGAAGCTTTCTTT. The chain employs TRBV3-1 (or the pseudogene TRBV3-2) and TRBJ1-1, with 7 bases lining up with TRBD1. This CDR3 has 15 amino acids. Germline V gives CDR1 LGHDT, CDR2 YNNKEL (reference sequence). After removal of 4 bases from V and 4 bases from J, the junction contained 9 bases not matched to a gene.